The 3 T cell receptor beta chains listed next were all sequenced from one sample in a study of T cell responses to AZD1222 COVID-19 vaccine. The table came from immunoSEQ multiplex PCR; TCRdb's copy has only in-frame clones and leaves some out. Here the sample spans 77,000 or so clones, 75% to 90% being singletons. The sequenced sample was peripheral blood, obtained on day 0 of AZD1222 vaccination. These receptors were taken from an adult in good health.

The chain links TRBV29-1 to TRBJ2-2, with D uncertain. Germline V gene data show CDR1 as SQVTM and CDR2 as ANQGSEA. Trimming took off 4 bases at V and 6 bases at J, with 9 bases between the two ends. The CDR3 covers 12 residues. DNA for the CDR3: TGCAGCGTTGGTTTGGCCCCCGGGGAGCTGTTTTTT. It encodes CSVGLAPGELFF.

The sample holds a few counts of this clone. This chain uses TRBV4-2 with TRBJ1-5; D unresolved. Per germline, CDR1 LGHNA and CDR2 YNFKEQ. This CDR3 contains 13 residues. Trimming removed 1 base from V and 5 bases from J, with 6 bases in between. The CDR3 bases are TGTGCCAGCAGCCAAGTTAAGGATCAGCCCCAGCATTTT. The encoded protein is CASSQVKDQPQHF.

This chain links TRBV2 with TRBJ1-1; no definite D call. Germline V gene sequence: CDR1 SNHLY, CDR2 FYNNEI. CDR3 length: 10 amino acids. V lost 8 bases to trimming and J lost 2 bases, with 3 bases between them. In DNA form, the CDR3 reads TGTGCCAGCTATAACACTGAAGCTTTCTTT. Translation: CASYNTEAFF. Full variable domain (rest looked up from reference TRBV2 and TRBJ1-1): EPEVTQTPSHQVTQMGQEVILRCVPISNHLYFYWYRQILGQKVEFLVSFYNNEISEKSEIFDDQFSVERPDGSNFTLKIRSTKLEDSAMYFCASYNTEAFFGQGTRLTVV.